The 28 T cell receptor beta chains below all came from one sample that was sequenced in a study of cytomegalovirus exposure and HLA in healthy donors. PCR employed 60 Vbeta and 13 Jbeta primers. Generated by immunoSEQ multiplex PCR, the TCRdb table keeps only in-frame clones and is missing some. The sample has some 90,000 clones, more than 60% seen once; the top ten hold over 2%. Sequences were obtained from PBMCs. These receptors came from a boy between 10 and 17 years old in good health and CMV-seronegative.

This chain joins TRBV29-1 and TRBJ1-1; the D is unclear. The CDR3 sequence is 13 residues long. Germline lookup yields CDR1 SQVTM and CDR2 ANQGSEA. Trimming took off 5 bases at V and 7 bases at J, with 17 bases between the two ends. CDR3 coding DNA: TGCAGCGTTCGTAATAGGAGGGTTGGTGAAGCTTTCTTT. Amino acid sequence: CSVRNRRVGEAFF. The variable domain in full, completed from reference TRBV29-1 and TRBJ1-1, reads SAVISQKPSRDICQRGTSLTIQCQVDSQVTMMFWYRQQPGQSLTLIATANQGSEATYESGFVIDKFPISRPNLTFSTLTVSNMSPEDSSIYLCSVRNRRVGEAFFGQGTRLTVV.

This clone was counted only a few times. The chain links TRBV28 to TRBJ1-1, with D unresolved. Germline V gene sequence: CDR1 MDHEN, CDR2 SYDVKM. This CDR3 is built from 12 residues. V dropped 0 bases and J dropped 10 bases, with 9 bases sitting between them. The CDR3 is CASSLWTRGAFF. The CDR3 bases are TGTGCCAGCAGTTTATGGACTCGTGGAGCTTTCTTT.

The genes are TRBV4-3 and TRBJ2-7; 9 bases match TRBD2. After removal of 0 bases from V and 6 bases from J, the junction contained 6 bases not matched to a gene. The V gene's germline CDR1 is LGHNA and CDR2 YSLEER. The CDR3 is 15 residues long. CDR3 bases: TGCGCCAGCAGCCAAGACAGCGGGAGGTTCGGCGAGCAGTACTTC. Its protein is CASSQDSGRFGEQYF.

The rearrangement joins TRBV2 to TRBJ2-4; 12 nucleotides line up with TRBD2. Germline V CDR1 and CDR2: SNHLY, FYNNEI. There are 16 residues in the CDR3. After removal of 7 bases from V and 3 bases from J, the junction contained 7 bases not matched to a gene. The CDR3 DNA reads as TGTGCCAGCACTACTAGCGGGGGGTTGGTCAAAAACATTCAGTACTTC. Its translation: CASTTSGGLVKNIQYF.

V gene TRBV7-2 combines with J gene TRBJ2-3; 12 bases line up with TRBD2. In germline, CDR1 is SGHTA, CDR2 FQGNSA. This CDR3 contains 15 residues. V lost 3 bases to trimming and J lost 8 bases; unmatched junction nucleotides: 6. This chain's CDR3 is CASSFKLAGGGTQYF. The CDR3 nucleotides read TGTGCCAGCAGCTTTAAACTAGCGGGGGGTGGTACGCAGTATTTT.

The chain carries TRBV30 and TRBJ1-5; D unresolved. The germline V gene encodes CDR1 GTSNPN and CDR2 SVGIG (reference sequence). V was cut by 0 bases and J by 5 bases, with 14 bases left in between. This CDR3 spans 15 amino acids. CDR3: CAWSVGITSDQPQHF. CDR3 DNA: TGTGCCTGGAGTGTAGGCATCACGAGCGATCAGCCCCAGCATTTT.

The rearrangement uses TRBV5-4 and TRBJ2-5; TRBD1 might be the D (6 bases). Trimming cost V 4 bases and J 2 bases, with 18 bases left between them. In germline, CDR1 is SGHNT, CDR2 YYREEE (reference sequence). The CDR3 runs to 16 residues. CDR3 bases: TGTGCCAGCAGCCGCTCTGGGGGCATGGGGCAAGAGACCCAGTACTTC. This codes for CASSRSGGMGQETQYF.

The chain links TRBV13 to TRBJ2-1; 13 bases are shared with TRBD2. V lost 7 bases to trimming and J lost 4 bases; unmatched junction nucleotides: 4. Looked up from germline, CDR1 is PRHDT and CDR2 is FYEKMQ (reference sequence). The CDR3 is 15 amino acids. The CDR3 protein is CASTPGLAGYNEQFF. The DNA for the CDR3 is TGTGCCAGCACTCCGGGACTAGCGGGATACAATGAGCAGTTCTTC.

This chain joins TRBV7-8 and TRBJ2-7; 10 bases are a match to TRBD2. Germline CDR1 reads SGHVS; CDR2 reads FQNEAQ. V dropped 4 bases and J dropped 0; count of bases not matched to a gene: 12. The CDR3 is made up of 18 amino acids. The chain's CDR3 is CASSSRTSGPSHSYEQYF. The CDR3 DNA follows: TGTGCCAGCAGCTCAAGGACTAGCGGACCCTCTCACTCCTACGAGCAGTACTTC.

V and J are TRBV13 and TRBJ2-2; possible D gene TRBD1, 6 bases. The V and J ends lost 5 bases and 3 bases respectively, with 16 bases between them. CDR1 PRHDT and CDR2 FYEKMQ come from the germline V gene (reference sequence). The CDR3 has 16 residues. CDR3 amino acids: CASSPVKGVDTGELFF. CDR3 bases: TGTGCCAGCAGCCCGGTGAAGGGGGTTGACACCGGGGAGCTGTTTTTT. The full variable domain, in which reference TRBV13 and TRBJ2-2 provide the parts outside the CDR3, is AAGVIQSPRHLIKEKRETATLKCYPIPRHDTVYWYQQGPGQDPQFLISFYEKMQSDKGSIPDRFSAQQFSDYHSELNMSSLELGDSALYFCASSPVKGVDTGELFFGEGSRLTVL.

The chain employs TRBV9 and TRBJ2-1; 13 bases map to TRBD2. V trimming: 4 bases; J trimming: 9 bases; junction bases outside the gene matches: 13. CDR1 is SGDLS, CDR2 YYNGEE, per germline. The CDR3 spans 17 residues. CDR3 residues: CASSLAAGLAGVGEQFF. For the CDR3, the DNA is TGTGCCAGCAGCCTGGCCGCAGGACTAGCGGGAGTCGGTGAGCAGTTCTTC.

This CDR3 reads CASSFGQAYNEQFF. The CDR3 nucleotides read TGTGCCAGCAGTTTTGGACAGGCTTACAATGAGCAGTTCTTC. J is TRBJ2-1 and V is TRBV27, with 7 bases fitting TRBD1. Germline CDR1 and CDR2: MNHEY and SMNVEV (reference sequence). Trimming removed 3 bases from V and 4 bases from J; junction bases left unmatched: 3. This CDR3 spans 14 amino acids.

The chain links TRBV19 to TRBJ2-7, with 11 positions matching TRBD1. Germline-derived CDR1 and CDR2 are LNHDA and SQIVND (reference sequence). After removal of 7 bases from V and 7 bases from J, the junction contained 9 bases not matched to a gene. The CDR3 runs 14 residues. CDR3 region: CASTTGTGGLEQYF. In DNA form, the CDR3 reads TGTGCCAGTACAACCGGGACAGGGGGATTGGAGCAGTACTTC.

V and J are TRBV30 and TRBJ1-2; 8 nucleotides agree with TRBD1. J was trimmed by 4 bases and V by 2 bases; bases with no gene match: 6. This CDR3 comprises 14 residues. The germline V gene has CDR1 GTSNPN and CDR2 SVGIG (reference sequence). This chain's CDR3 is CAWSHQGAGYGYTF. The CDR3 bases are TGTGCCTGGAGTCACCAGGGGGCTGGCTATGGCTACACCTTC.

This clone was observed a handful of times. The CDR3 loop reads CASSLDRSSYNEQFF. The CDR3 DNA follows: TGCGCCAGCAGCTTGGACAGGAGCTCCTACAATGAGCAGTTCTTC. The chain couples TRBV5-1 to TRBJ2-1; D possibly corresponds to TRBD1 (5 bases). The CDR3 consists of 15 residues. The germline CDR1 and CDR2 sequences are SGHRS and YFSETQ. The V gene lost 0 bases and the J gene lost 0 bases, with 7 bases spanning the gap.

This clone was seen more than once but under ten times. The J gene is TRBJ2-7, the V gene TRBV10-2, with a tentative D call TRBD1 (6 bases). The CDR3 covers 19 residues. Deletions cut 2 bases from V and 0 bases from J, with 23 bases between. The germline gives CDR1 WSHSY, CDR2 SAAADI. The DNA of the CDR3 is TGCGCCAGCAGTGAGGGCCCTGTGGGAAACAGGGCTCTCTCCTACGAGCAGTACTTC. Amino acids: CASSEGPVGNRALSYEQYF.

The chain uses TRBV14 and TRBJ1-3, with a tentative D call TRBD1 (5 bases). This CDR3 comprises 14 residues. V was shortened by 4 bases and J by 8 bases, with 15 bases between the two germline ends. The germline gives CDR1 SGHDN, CDR2 FVKESK. The CDR3 sequence: CASSPWLQGHTIYF. CDR3 nucleotides: TGTGCCAGCAGCCCTTGGCTTCAGGGCCACACCATATATTTT.

The chain joins TRBV4-3 to TRBJ2-5, with D tentatively TRBD2 (5 bases). The CDR3 is made up of 17 amino acids. The ends were cut back, 0 bases at V and 11 bases at J, with 25 bases in the middle. Germline V gene lookup returns CDR1 LGHNA and CDR2 YSLEER. This chain's CDR3 is CASSQDVLLSPKEEQYF. CDR3 DNA: TGCGCCAGCAGCCAAGATGTGTTGCTCTCCCCTAAGGAGGAGCAGTACTTC.

In this sample, this clone turned up a few times. This chain links TRBV28 with TRBJ2-7; D ambiguous. V gave up 2 bases and J gave up 1 base, with 6 bases separating them. CDR3 length: 13 amino acids. Germline values: CDR1 MDHEN, CDR2 SYDVKM. This chain's CDR3 is CASSLPPSYEQYF. CDR3 sequence (DNA): TGTGCCAGCAGTTTACCCCCTTCCTACGAGCAGTACTTC. Full variable domain (rest looked up from reference TRBV28 and TRBJ2-7): DVKVTQSSRYLVKRTGEKVFLECVQDMDHENMFWYRQDPGLGLRLIYFSYDVKMKEKGDIPEGYSVSREKKERFSLILESASTNQTSMYLCASSLPPSYEQYFGPGTRLTVT.

The rearrangement uses TRBV5-8 and TRBJ2-1, with D possibly matching TRBD1 (5 bases). Trimming removed 7 bases at V and 8 bases at J, with 10 bases between. This CDR3 region has 11 residues. The germline V gene encodes CDR1 SGHTS and CDR2 YDEGEE. CDR3 in amino acids: CASPRGDEQFF. The CDR3 nucleotides read TGTGCCAGCCCAAGGGGCGATGAGCAGTTCTTC.

The V and J genes are TRBV7-3 and TRBJ2-3; D may be TRBD2 (6 bases). The V and J ends lost 6 bases and 2 bases respectively, with 12 bases between them. This CDR3 has 14 residues. Germline V gives CDR1 SGHTA, CDR2 FQGTGA. Here the CDR3 DNA reads TGTGCCAGCAGGTGGGGAGGCTCCACAGATACGCAGTATTTT. It encodes CASRWGGSTDTQYF.

The chain is built from TRBV9 and TRBJ1-2, with unresolved D. CDR1 is SGDLS and CDR2 is YYNGEE in the germline V gene. Trimming shortened V by 0 bases and J by 2 bases, and 8 bases separated the two germline ends. This CDR3 has 14 amino acids. This CDR3 reads CASSVGPQNYGYTF. The CDR3, as DNA: TGTGCCAGCAGCGTAGGTCCCCAGAACTATGGCTACACCTTC.

This clone showed up just once. The chain combines TRBV11-3 with TRBJ2-1; tentative D call: TRBD2 (6 bases). Trimming removed 1 base from V and 5 bases from J, with 18 bases in between. Germline V gene data show CDR1 as SGHNT and CDR2 as YENEEA. CDR3 size: 17 residues. The CDR3 loop reads CASSLGKREVMDNEQFF. DNA of the CDR3: TGTGCCAGCAGCTTAGGAAAGAGGGAGGTGATGGACAATGAGCAGTTCTTC.

The chain carries TRBV7-9 and TRBJ1-1; no clear D. The CDR3 length is 14 residues. Trimming removed 1 base at V and 4 bases at J, with 10 bases between. Per the germline V gene, CDR1 is SEHNR and CDR2 is FQNEAQ (reference sequence). In DNA form, the CDR3 reads TGTGCCAGCAGCTTAGTTTCGGGGATCACTGAAGCTTTCTTT. Translated, it gives CASSLVSGITEAFF.

The genes are TRBV14 and TRBJ1-1; D not certain. The CDR3 length is 14 residues. V lost 4 bases and J 0 bases, leaving 9 bases between the germline ends. CDR1 and CDR2 from the germline V gene are SGHDN and FVKESK. CDR3: CASSRLAVNTEAFF. CDR3 nucleotide sequence: TGTGCCAGCAGCCGCCTTGCGGTGAACACTGAAGCTTTCTTT.

The chain combines TRBV10-3 with TRBJ2-7; TRBD1 is a possible D gene (6 bases). Trimming pared 7 bases from V and 5 bases from J, leaving 12 bases between. The germline V gene encodes CDR1 ENHRY and CDR2 SYGVKD. CDR3 size: 12 residues. CDR3 sequence reads: CAIKGTLNEQYF. DNA for the CDR3: TGTGCCATCAAAGGGACACTCAACGAGCAGTACTTC.

The V gene is TRBV5-1, the J gene TRBJ1-4, with D tentatively TRBD1 (5 bases). This CDR3 spans 12 amino acids. Germline CDR1 reads SGHRS; CDR2 reads YFSETQ. The V gene lost 0 bases and the J gene lost 12 bases, with 9 bases spanning the gap. CDR3 amino acids: CASSLVGGELFF. CDR3 coding DNA: TGCGCCAGCAGCTTGGTGGGGGGGGAACTGTTTTTT.

The J gene is TRBJ1-1, the V gene TRBV5-6; D is unresolved. The length of the CDR3 is 13 residues. Germline CDR1 SGHDT, CDR2 YYEEEE. The V end was cut by 1 base, the J end by 1 base, with 5 bases between. This CDR3 reads CASSLNKNTEAFF. The CDR3 region has the DNA TGTGCCAGCAGCTTGAACAAGAACACTGAAGCTTTCTTT. Looking up the rest from reference TRBV5-6 and TRBJ1-1 gives the full variable domain: DAGVTQSPTHLIKTRGQQVTLRCSPKSGHDTVSWYQQALGQGPQFIFQYYEEEERQRGNFPDRFSGHQFPNYSSELNVNALLLGDSALYLCASSLNKNTEAFFGQGTRLTVV.